Described below is a single TCR beta chain sequence and its context. This sample was included in a study of T-cell reconstitution after alpha-beta-depleted transplantation in children. Preparation of the TCRbeta library used unique molecular identifiers. TCRdb reprocessed the PCR reads via MiXCR and lists one record per CDR3 protein. The profile shows some 500,000 distinct CDR3 sequences, around a third of them singletons. There are 16 residues in the CDR3. V trimming: 3 bases; J trimming: 0 bases; junction bases outside the gene matches: 4. CDR1 is KGHDR, CDR2 SFDVKD, per germline. The TCR originated in a human donor who donated a stem cell graft to a child with aplastic anemia. The sample here was PBMCs from the stem cell graft donor, taken from the stem cell graft. The chain recombines TRBV24-1 with TRBJ2-1; the match to TRBD1 covers 7 bases. The CDR3 coding sequence is TGTGCCACCAGTGATCCGACAGGGAGCTCCTACAATGAGCAGTTCTTC. It codes for CATSDPTGSSYNEQFF.